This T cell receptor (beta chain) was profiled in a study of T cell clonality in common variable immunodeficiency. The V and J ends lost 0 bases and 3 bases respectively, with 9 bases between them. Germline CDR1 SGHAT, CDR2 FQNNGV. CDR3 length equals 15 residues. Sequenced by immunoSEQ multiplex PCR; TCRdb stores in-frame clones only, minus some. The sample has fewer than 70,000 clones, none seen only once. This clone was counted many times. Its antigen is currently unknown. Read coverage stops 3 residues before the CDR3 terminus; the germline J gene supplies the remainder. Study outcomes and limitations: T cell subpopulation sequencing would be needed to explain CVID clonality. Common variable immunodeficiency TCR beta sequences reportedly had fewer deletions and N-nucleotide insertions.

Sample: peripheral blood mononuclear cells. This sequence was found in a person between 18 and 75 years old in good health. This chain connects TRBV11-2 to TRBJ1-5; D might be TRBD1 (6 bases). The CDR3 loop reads CASSLEGADNQPQHF. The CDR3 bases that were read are TGTGCCAGCAGCTTAGAGGGGGCCGACAATCAGCCC.